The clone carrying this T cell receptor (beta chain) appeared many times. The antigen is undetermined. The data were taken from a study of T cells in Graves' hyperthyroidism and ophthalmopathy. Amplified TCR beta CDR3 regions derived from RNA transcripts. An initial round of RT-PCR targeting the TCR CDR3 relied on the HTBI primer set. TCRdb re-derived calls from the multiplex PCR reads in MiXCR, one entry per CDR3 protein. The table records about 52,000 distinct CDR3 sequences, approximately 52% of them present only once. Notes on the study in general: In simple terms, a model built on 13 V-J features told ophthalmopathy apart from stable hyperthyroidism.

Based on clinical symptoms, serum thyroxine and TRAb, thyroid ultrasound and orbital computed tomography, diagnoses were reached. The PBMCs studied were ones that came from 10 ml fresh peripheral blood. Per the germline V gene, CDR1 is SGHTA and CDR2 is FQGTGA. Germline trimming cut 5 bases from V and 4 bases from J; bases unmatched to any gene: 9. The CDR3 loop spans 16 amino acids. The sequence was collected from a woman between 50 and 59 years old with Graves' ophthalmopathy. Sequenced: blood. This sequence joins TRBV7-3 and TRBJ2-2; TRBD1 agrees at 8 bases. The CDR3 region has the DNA TGTGCCAGCAGCCCCGACAGGGGTTGGGGCACCGGGGAGCTGTTTTTT. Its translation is CASSPDRGWGTGELFF.